The entry below describes one TCR beta chain. Its matching antigen is unknown. CDR3 length: 13 amino acids. The germline V gene encodes CDR1 MGHDK and CDR2 SYGVNS. Trimming took 4 bases from V and 2 from J, leaving 9 bases between them. This specimen belongs to a study of CD4 T cells in relation to SARS-CoV-2 and coronaviruses. CD4+ T cells from unexposed donors were obtained before the COVID-19 pandemic (2011-2018). Whole-study results and caveats: Each donor contributed either pre-pandemic or post-infection samples, not both. Memory recall responses, not primary responses primed in culture, are what the assay detects. About 65% of donors had memory CD4+ clonotypes crossrecognizing SARS-CoV-2 and common cold coronavirus spike.

Repertoires were generated with immunoSEQ multiplex PCR, while TCRdb's copy carries only in-frame clones and drops some. The table includes about 59,000 clones, approximately 90% detected once. The sequence derives from a human donor in good health. Sequenced: memory CD4+ T cells from PBMCs. V is TRBV25-1 and J is TRBJ2-7; D is unresolved. CDR3 sequence (DNA): TGTGCCAGCAGTGCCAGGACCGCCTACGAGCAGTACTTC. Protein product: CASSARTAYEQYF.